A selection of T cell receptor beta chains follows, all from one sample in a study of blood T cell repertoires in COVID-19. The data were produced by immunoSEQ multiplex PCR, yet TCRdb's version contains in-frame clones alone and is incomplete. The table has tens of thousands of clones, more than 75% seen once. Sequencing was performed on peripheral blood. Receptor source: an elderly woman with active COVID-19. Both conserved end residues are part of each CDR3. The D gene is left open where the match is weak. Some rows have no size entry. The others give once, few or many, or a class for an expanded clone.

NA TRBD1 TRBJ2-3 TRBV7-9 CASSPTGGDTQYF TGTGCCAGCAGCCCGACAGGGGGGGATACGCAGTATTTT
NA TRBD2 TRBJ2-1 TRBV7-9 CASSLSSGRRKFF TGTGCCAGCAGCTTATCAAGCGGGAGGAGGAAGTTCTTC
few NA TRBJ1-2 TRBV5-1 CASSYREPYGYTF TGCGCCAGCAGCTACCGGGAACCTTATGGCTACACCTTC
NA NA TRBJ2-7 TRBV6-2/TRBV6-3 CASSYQFSGTSRYYEQYF TGTGCCAGCAGTTACCAGTTTTCCGGAACTAGCCGGTACTACGAGCAGTACTTC
NA TRBD2 TRBJ2-3 TRBV18 CASSLWTSGSTDTQYF TGTGCCAGCTCACTCTGGACTAGCGGGAGCACAGATACGCAGTATTTT
NA NA TRBJ2-7 TRBV20-1 CSASRRGQRYEQYF TGCAGTGCTAGTAGGCGGGGTCAGCGGTACGAGCAGTACTTC
NA TRBD2 TRBJ2-1 TRBV19 CATRGGAAEGEQFF TGTGCCACCCGGGGGGGGGCGGCGGAGGGTGAGCAGTTCTTC
NA NA TRBJ1-6 TRBV27 CASKIGSYNSPLHF TGTGCCAGCAAGATCGGCTCCTATAATTCACCCCTCCACTTT
once TRBD1 TRBJ1-4 TRBV5-1 CASSIGTGTGANNEKLFF TGCGCCAGCAGCATTGGAACCGGGACAGGGGCTAATAATGAAAAACTGTTTTTT
NA TRBD2 TRBJ2-5 TRBV7-2 CASSLVEKREMYF TGTGCCAGCAGCTTAGTGGAGAAGCGGGAGATGTACTTC
NA TRBD2 TRBJ2-5 TRBV6-6 CASSYRASGTQETQYF TGTGCCAGCAGTTACAGGGCTAGCGGGACCCAAGAGACCCAGTACTTC
NA NA TRBJ1-1 TRBV29-1 CSAHSSIARGAFF TGCAGCGCCCACTCCTCCATTGCCCGGGGAGCTTTCTTT
NA TRBD1 TRBJ2-3 TRBV29-1 CSVAVRTGLTDTQYF TGCAGCGTTGCTGTAAGGACAGGCCTCACAGATACGCAGTATTTT
NA NA TRBJ1-1 TRBV29-1 CSVTGNTEAFF TGCAGCGTTACCGGGAACACTGAAGCTTTCTTT
NA NA TRBJ1-2 TRBV7-9 CASSFGTTGANYGYTF TGTGCCAGCAGCTTCGGAACGACAGGAGCTAACTATGGCTACACCTTC
NA TRBD2 TRBJ2-1 TRBV7-2 CASSLGLAEYNEQFF TGTGCCAGCAGCCTAGGACTAGCGGAGTACAATGAGCAGTTCTTC
few TRBD2 TRBJ2-3 TRBV3-1/TRBV3-2 CASSLAGSTDTQYF TGTGCCAGCAGTCTAGCGGGGAGCACAGATACGCAGTATTTT
NA NA TRBJ1-5 TRBV28 CTSGGGGWQPQHF TGCACGAGCGGGGGCGGGGGCTGGCAGCCCCAGCATTTT
once TRBD2 TRBJ2-7 TRBV11-2 CASSSRLSGSGEQYF TGTGCCAGCAGCTCCCGCCTTAGCGGGAGCGGCGAGCAGTACTTC
NA NA TRBJ2-2 TRBV5-6 CASSLLFGELFF TGTGCCAGCAGCTTGCTTTTCGGGGAGCTGTTTTTT
NA TRBD2 TRBJ2-7 TRBV10-3 CAISGAPSGNEQYF TGTGCCATCAGTGGAGCCCCTAGCGGGAACGAGCAGTACTTC
NA NA TRBJ1-5 TRBV19 CASSTALQGRSNQPQHF TGTGCCAGTAGTACAGCCTTACAGGGAAGAAGCAATCAGCCCCAGCATTTT
NA TRBD2 TRBJ2-6 TRBV28 CASTSASGRAGANVLTF TGTGCCAGCACTTCAGCCAGCGGGAGGGCCGGGGCCAACGTCCTGACTTTC
NA TRBD1 TRBJ1-2 TRBV2 CASSGGQSYGYTF TGTGCCAGCAGTGGGGGACAGTCATATGGCTACACCTTC
NA NA TRBJ2-7 TRBV7-2 CASSLESTNTYEQYF TGTGCCAGCAGCCTAGAGAGCACCAATACCTACGAGCAGTACTTC
NA NA TRBJ2-2 TRBV5-1 CASSFGRDTGELFF TGCGCCAGCAGCTTTGGCAGGGACACCGGGGAGCTGTTTTTT
NA TRBD2 TRBJ2-1 TRBV9 CASGLALHEQFF TGTGCCAGCGGACTAGCTTTGCATGAGCAGTTCTTC
NA NA TRBJ2-5 TRBV15 CATSRGTPSQETQYF TGTGCCACCAGCAGAGGGACACCTTCCCAAGAGACCCAGTACTTC
NA NA TRBJ2-7 TRBV4-2 CASSHLGHEQYF TGTGCCAGCAGCCATCTGGGCCACGAGCAGTACTTC
NA TRBD1 TRBJ1-2 TRBV6-5 CASINPPQGLLTF TGTGCCAGCATTAACCCGCCACAGGGGCTGCTCACCTTC
once NA TRBJ1-1 TRBV5-1 CASSTTGTVGLNTEAFF TGCGCCAGCAGCACGACAGGCACGGTGGGTTTGAACACTGAAGCTTTCTTT
NA TRBD1 TRBJ2-7 TRBV25-1 CASRDRATYEQYF TGTGCCAGCAGAGACAGGGCTACCTACGAGCAGTACTTC
few TRBD2 TRBJ2-1 TRBV24-1 CATSDLGLAGAPLAYNEQFF TGTGCCACCAGTGACCTTGGACTAGCGGGAGCCCCCCTGGCCTACAATGAGCAGTTCTTC
NA NA TRBJ2-2 TRBV19 CASSIRPGELFF TGTGCCAGTAGTATTCGTCCCGGGGAGCTGTTTTTT
once TRBD1 TRBJ2-1 TRBV30 CAWSVRDRQFF TGTGCCTGGAGTGTACGGGACAGGCAGTTCTTC
NA TRBD2 TRBJ2-7 TRBV7-2 CASSLGLAGGREQYF TGTGCCAGCAGCCTCGGACTAGCGGGAGGGCGCGAGCAGTACTTC
NA NA TRBJ2-7 TRBV11-2 CASSFDIAYEQYF TGTGCCAGCAGCTTCGACATCGCTTACGAGCAGTACTTC
once NA TRBJ2-5 TRBV7-2 CASSLDWGVQETQYF TGTGCCAGCAGCTTAGATTGGGGGGTACAAGAGACCCAGTACTTC
NA TRBD1 TRBJ1-4 TRBV5-4 CASSRDRDNEKLFF TGTGCCAGCAGCCGGGACAGGGATAATGAAAAACTGTTTTTT
NA TRBD1 TRBJ2-4 TRBV7-2 CASGYKGGQGESKNIQYF TGTGCCAGCGGCTATAAGGGGGGACAGGGGGAATCCAAAAACATTCAGTACTTC
NA NA TRBJ1-4 TRBV18 CASSPGSGNEKLFF TGTGCCAGCTCACCAGGCAGCGGAAATGAAAAACTGTTTTTT
NA TRBD2 TRBJ2-7 TRBV10-3 CATSEGLAGGEQYF TGTGCCACCTCGGAAGGCCTAGCGGGGGGCGAGCAGTACTTC
NA TRBD1 TRBJ1-1 TRBV7-9 CASSSMGTGGNEAFF TGTGCCAGCAGCTCCATGGGGACAGGGGGGAATGAAGCTTTCTTT
NA NA TRBJ2-3 TRBV18 CASSPSQTDTQYF TGTGCCAGCTCACCATCGCAGACAGATACGCAGTATTTT
once TRBD1 TRBJ1-2 TRBV2 CASSGDRAYGYTF TGTGCCAGCAGTGGAGACAGGGCCTATGGCTACACCTTC
NA TRBD1 TRBJ1-4 TRBV7-9 CASSLLPGTGNEKLFF TGTGCCAGCAGCCTCCTCCCCGGGACAGGGAATGAAAAACTGTTTTTT
NA TRBD2 TRBJ2-7 TRBV9 CASSVGGGTYEQYF TGTGCCAGCAGCGTAGGGGGAGGGACCTACGAGCAGTACTTC
NA NA TRBJ2-5 TRBV20-1 CSANGKETQYF TGCAGTGCCAACGGGAAAGAGACCCAGTACTTC
NA TRBD1 TRBJ1-2 TRBV11-3 CASSKRQGDGYTF TGTGCCAGCAGCAAAAGACAGGGGGATGGCTACACCTTC
NA NA TRBJ2-1 TRBV12-5 CASGLGQSSYNEQFF TGTGCTAGTGGTTTGGGACAGAGCTCCTACAATGAGCAGTTCTTC